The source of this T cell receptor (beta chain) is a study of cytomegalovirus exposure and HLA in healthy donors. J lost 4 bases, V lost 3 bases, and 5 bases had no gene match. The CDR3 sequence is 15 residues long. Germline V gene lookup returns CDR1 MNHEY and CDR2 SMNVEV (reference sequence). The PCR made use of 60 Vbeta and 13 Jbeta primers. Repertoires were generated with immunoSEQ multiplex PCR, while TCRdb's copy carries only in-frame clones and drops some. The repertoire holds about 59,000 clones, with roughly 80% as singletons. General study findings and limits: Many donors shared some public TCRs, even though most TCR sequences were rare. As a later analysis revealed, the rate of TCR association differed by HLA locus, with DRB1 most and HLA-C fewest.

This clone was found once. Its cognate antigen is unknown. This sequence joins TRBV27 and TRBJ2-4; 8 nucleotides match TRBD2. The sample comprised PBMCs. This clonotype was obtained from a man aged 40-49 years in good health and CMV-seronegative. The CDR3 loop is CASSLFGGAKNIQYF. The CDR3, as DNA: TGTGCCAGCAGTTTGTTCGGGGGGGCTAAAAACATTCAGTACTTC.